This TCR beta chain emerged from a study of blood T cell repertoires in COVID-19. Across the study: In each case, the material was cDNA or gDNA derived from T cells, B-cell-depleted T cells, or PBMCs.

CDR1 is LNHDA, CDR2 SQIVND, per germline (reference sequence). V shed 6 bases, J shed 6 bases, and the junction held 9 bases outside the gene matches. The CDR3 loop spans 16 amino acids. Assay used: immunoSEQ multiplex PCR; TCRdb lists only in-frame clones, some missing. The sample consists of roughly 100,000 clones, around nine tenths of them appearing once. The sequence was obtained from a woman of 80 years or more in a cohort sampled during active COVID-19. The rearrangement links TRBV19 to TRBJ2-4; 12 nucleotides agree with TRBD1. The sequenced sample was peripheral blood. For the CDR3, the DNA is TGTGCCAGTAGACCCCCCGGGACAGGGGGCTTAAACATTCAGTACTTC. It yields the protein CASRPPGTGGLNIQYF.